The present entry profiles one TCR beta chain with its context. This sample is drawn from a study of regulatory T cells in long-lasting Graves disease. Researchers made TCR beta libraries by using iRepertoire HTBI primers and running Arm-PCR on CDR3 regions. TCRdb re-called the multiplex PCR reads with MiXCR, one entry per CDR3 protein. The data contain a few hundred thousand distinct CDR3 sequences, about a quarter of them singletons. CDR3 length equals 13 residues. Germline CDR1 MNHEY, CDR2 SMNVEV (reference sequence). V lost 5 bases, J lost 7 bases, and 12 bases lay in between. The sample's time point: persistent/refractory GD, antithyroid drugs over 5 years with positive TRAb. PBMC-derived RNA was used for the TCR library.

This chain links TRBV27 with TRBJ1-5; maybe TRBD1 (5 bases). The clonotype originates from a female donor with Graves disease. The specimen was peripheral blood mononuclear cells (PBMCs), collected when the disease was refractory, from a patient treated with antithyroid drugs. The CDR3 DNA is TGTGCCAGCAGTACGCAGGGCTGGCAGCCCCAGCATTTT. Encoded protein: CASSTQGWQPQHF.